One and the same sample provided the 26 T cell receptor beta chains below, sequenced in a study of T cells in Graves' hyperthyroidism and ophthalmopathy. From RNA transcripts, TCR beta CDR3 regions were amplified. The TCR CDR3 first-round RT-PCR relied on the HTBI primer set. TCRdb fed the multiplex PCR reads into MiXCR, producing one record per CDR3 protein. The data hold roughly 580,000 distinct CDR3 sequences, with around 13% observed a single time. Material for sequencing was blood. The receptors stem from a woman younger than 45 with Graves' hyperthyroidism that later progressed to Graves' ophthalmopathy.

In this sample, this clonotype turned up a few times. The chain joins TRBV10-3 to TRBJ2-3, with 8 bases fitting TRBD2. The CDR3 runs to 16 residues. Germline assignment: CDR1 ENHRY and CDR2 SYGVKD. With 0 bases clipped from V and 2 bases from J, the junction kept 4 bases outside the gene matches. The CDR3 here is CAISESTSELTDTQYF. Written as DNA, the CDR3 is TGTGCCATCAGTGAGTCGACTAGCGAGCTCACAGATACGCAGTATTTT.

The rearrangement uses TRBV7-9 and TRBJ2-1, with 7 positions matching TRBD2. Trimming took 4 bases from V and 4 from J; bases not matched to a gene: 16. Germline V CDR1 and CDR2: SEHNR, FQNEAQ (reference sequence). The CDR3 has 18 residues. The CDR3 spells CASSSPSLLRGRYNEQFF. DNA for the CDR3: TGTGCCAGCAGCTCGCCGAGTTTATTGCGGGGGAGGTACAATGAGCAGTTCTTC. Filled out from reference TRBV7-9 and TRBJ2-1, the complete variable domain reads DTGVSQNPRHKITKRGQNVTFRCDPISEHNRLYWYRQTLGQGPEFLTYFQNEAQLEKSRLLSDRFSAERPKGSFSTLEIQRTEQGDSAMYLCASSSPSLLRGRYNEQFFGPGTRLTVL.

This clonotype was seen repeatedly, ten times or more. The gene calls are TRBV7-9 and TRBJ2-7; D call uncertain. The ends were cut back, 9 bases at V and 4 bases at J, with 10 bases in the middle. Germline CDR1 and CDR2: SEHNR and FQNEAQ (reference sequence). This CDR3 is 11 amino acids long. CDR3 protein: CASGEEYEQYF. The CDR3 nucleotides are TGTGCCAGTGGTGAGGAGTACGAGCAGTACTTC.

The chain uses TRBV20-1 and TRBJ2-5, with 9 bases matching TRBD1. This CDR3 region has 15 residues. The J segment lost 4 bases and the V segment lost 0 bases, leaving 6 bases of the junction unmatched. From germline, CDR1 is DFQATT and CDR2 SNEGSKA (reference sequence). CDR3 residues: CSAREPGQGGETQYF. CDR3 sequence (DNA): TGCAGTGCTAGAGAACCGGGACAGGGTGGAGAGACCCAGTACTTC.

The J gene is TRBJ2-7, the V gene TRBV29-1; weak D call: TRBD1 (5 bases). The CDR3 extends over 13 amino acids. Germline CDR1 SQVTM, CDR2 ANQGSEA. V was trimmed by 5 bases and J by 1 base, leaving 12 bases between them. CDR3 coding DNA: TGCAGCGTTAGGGCAGGGTCGTCCTACGAGCAGTACTTC. It yields the protein CSVRAGSSYEQYF.

This clonotype was picked up many times. Here the CDR3 reads CASSQSEKLFF. The CDR3 DNA reads TGTGCCAGCAGCCAGTCTGAAAAACTGTTTTTT. The chain has TRBV3-1 and TRBJ1-4; D remains ambiguous. Germline V gene sequence: CDR1 LGHDT, CDR2 YNNKEL (reference sequence). CDR3 length: 11 residues. With 3 bases removed from V and 7 bases from J, the gap between germline ends came to 3 bases. Based on the CDR3 plus reference TRBV3-1 and TRBJ1-4, the full variable domain is DTAVSQTPKYLVTQMGNDKSIKCEQNLGHDTMYWYKQDSKKFLKIMFSYNNKELIINETVPNRFSPKSPDKAHLNLHINSLELGDSAVYFCASSQSEKLFFGSGTQLSVL.

This rearrangement joins TRBV12-3 or TRBV12-4 to TRBJ2-7; D assignment may be TRBD1 or TRBD2 (6 bases each). This CDR3 contains 13 residues. V shed 7 bases and J shed 2 bases, with 12 bases lying between them. The CDR3 region has the DNA TGTGCCAGCAAAAAGGGGGGACCCTACGAGCAGTACTTC. This sequence encodes CASKKGGPYEQYF.

There are many counts of this clonotype. The CDR3 DNA reads as TGTGCCAGCAGCTTAAACTTGCTCCCGGGCCCGAGCACAGATACGCAGTATTTT. Its translation is CASSLNLLPGPSTDTQYF. V usage is TRBV11-3 and J usage is TRBJ2-3, with D uncertain. The germline V gene has CDR1 SGHNT and CDR2 YENEEA. The CDR3 consists of 18 residues. The ends were cut back, 2 bases at V and 0 bases at J, with 18 bases in the middle.

Ten or more counts support this clonotype. The chain employs TRBV6-5 and TRBJ1-2, with D unresolved. V gave up 0 bases and J gave up 4 bases, with 9 bases separating them. Germline assignment: CDR1 MNHEY and CDR2 SVGAGI. This CDR3 comprises 14 residues. The CDR3 DNA is TGTGCCAGCAGTTACTCCCCGCCGATCTATGGCTACACCTTC. It translates to CASSYSPPIYGYTF.

This clonotype was observed at least ten times. V is TRBV2 and J is TRBJ1-2; D perhaps matches TRBD1 (6 bases). This CDR3 contains 12 residues. With 3 bases removed from V and 8 bases from J, the gap between germline ends came to 10 bases. Looked up from germline, CDR1 is SNHLY and CDR2 is FYNNEI. The CDR3 bases are TGTGCCAGCAGTGAGGCGGGGGGCGGCTACACCTTC. It codes for CASSEAGGGYTF. The whole variable domain, filled in from reference TRBV2 and TRBJ1-2, reads EPEVTQTPSHQVTQMGQEVILRCVPISNHLYFYWYRQILGQKVEFLVSFYNNEISEKSEIFDDQFSVERPDGSNFTLKIRSTKLEDSAMYFCASSEAGGGYTFGSGTRLTVV.

This clonotype was recorded at least ten times. The gene calls are TRBV12-3 or TRBV12-4 and TRBJ1-5; the D gene is possibly TRBD1 (5 bases). V was pared by 7 bases and J by 4 bases, with 17 bases between. CDR3 length: 15 amino acids. DNA of the CDR3: TGTGCCAGCAACCGAATGGGGGGGAGGAATCAGCCCCAGCATTTT. Its translation is CASNRMGGRNQPQHF.

V and J are TRBV4-2 and TRBJ2-3, with 10 bases matching TRBD2. Germline-derived CDR1 and CDR2 are LGHNA and YNFKEQ. The CDR3 is 19 residues long. V lost 2 bases, J lost 2 bases, and 13 bases stayed unmatched. This CDR3 reads CASSQRGTSETYTTDTQYF. Written as DNA, the CDR3 is TGTGCCAGCAGCCAACGCGGGACTAGCGAGACCTACACCACAGATACGCAGTATTTT.

Many counts were recorded for this clonotype. The genes are TRBV28 and TRBJ1-1, with 8 bases lining up with TRBD1. V was clipped by 6 bases and J by 5 bases; unmatched bases: 14. Germline lookup yields CDR1 MDHEN and CDR2 SYDVKM. The CDR3 is made up of 16 amino acids. The CDR3 DNA reads TGTGCCAGCAGCTTACACGGCAGGGGGCTGAGGACTGAAGCTTTCTTT. Encoded protein: CASSLHGRGLRTEAFF.

This clonotype was counted only a few times. This chain joins TRBV19 and TRBJ1-4, with 9 nucleotides matching TRBD1. V trimming: 5 bases; J trimming: 11 bases; junction bases outside the gene matches: 9. Per the germline V gene, CDR1 is LNHDA and CDR2 is SQIVND (reference sequence). This CDR3 has 14 amino acids. Written as DNA, the CDR3 is TGTGCCAGTAGTTCCCGACAGGGGGTAGAGAAACTGTTTTTT. Its protein product is CASSSRQGVEKLFF.

This clonotype was counted only a few times. The chain employs TRBV11-2 and TRBJ1-3, with D unresolved. CDR3 length: 14 residues. V shed 1 base and J shed 5 bases, with 9 bases lying between them. CDR1 and CDR2 from the germline V gene are SGHAT and FQNNGV. In nucleotides, the CDR3 is TGTGCCAGCAGCTTAGCGGAGGGCCGAAACACCATATATTTT. It is translated as CASSLAEGRNTIYF.

This clonotype has only a few counts. The chain has TRBV20-1 and TRBJ2-7; the D is unclear. The V end lost 0 bases, the J end lost 0 bases, and 12 bases lay between the germline ends. Per the germline V gene, CDR1 is DFQATT and CDR2 is SNEGSKA (reference sequence). This CDR3 is built from 15 residues. The CDR3 DNA reads TGCAGTGCTAGAGATCCTGGCCGGAGCTCCTACGAGCAGTACTTC. This codes for CSARDPGRSSYEQYF.

This clonotype turned up a few times. V gene TRBV18 combines with J gene TRBJ1-2; D is uncertain. This CDR3 region has 15 residues. CDR1 is KGHSH, CDR2 LQKENI, per germline. V dropped 2 bases and J dropped 5 bases, with 15 bases sitting between them. Here the CDR3 DNA reads TGTGCCAGCTCACCATCATCCGGGGTAGCGTATGGCTACACCTTC. Translated, it gives CASSPSSGVAYGYTF.

This clonotype was seen many times. This chain uses TRBV6-1 with TRBJ2-7; D ambiguous. CDR3 length equals 14 residues. V lost 5 bases and J lost 3, with 14 bases in between. Germline V gene lookup returns CDR1 MNHNS and CDR2 SASEGT. This CDR3 is CASSYTYTGYEQYF. The CDR3 DNA follows: TGTGCCAGCAGTTATACATATACCGGCTACGAGCAGTACTTC.

This clonotype was seen many times. The chain is built from TRBV7-2 and TRBJ2-1, with 8 bases aligning to TRBD2. This CDR3 spans 16 amino acids. V lost 5 bases, J lost 8 bases, and 14 bases stayed unmatched. Germline V lookup: CDR1 SGHTA, CDR2 FQGNSA. DNA for the CDR3: TGTGCCAGCAGCCCGGGGGCGGGACTAGGAACCCATGAGCAGTTCTTC. This sequence encodes CASSPGAGLGTHEQFF.

This clonotype was observed a few times. V usage is TRBV12-5 and J usage is TRBJ2-7, with D possibly matching TRBD1 (5 bases). V dropped 0 bases and J dropped 7 bases, with 19 bases sitting between them. The CDR3 contains 16 residues. Germline CDR1 and CDR2: LGHNT and FRNRAP. For the CDR3, the DNA is TGTGCTAGTGGTTTGGTACTAACAGGACAACCGGAGGAGCAGTACTTC. Translated: CASGLVLTGQPEEQYF.

J is TRBJ1-4 and V is TRBV4-1; a possible D gene is TRBD1 (5 bases). The CDR3 contains 15 residues. CDR1 is MGHRA and CDR2 is YSYEKL in the germline V gene. Trimming stripped 4 bases from V and 5 bases from J, with 14 bases between. CDR3: CASSLRQSENEKLFF. CDR3 bases: TGCGCCAGCAGCCTCCGACAGTCCGAGAATGAAAAACTGTTTTTT.

This clonotype showed up many times. The chain has TRBV12-3 or TRBV12-4 and TRBJ1-2; D may be TRBD1 (5 bases). V shed 6 bases and J shed 0 bases, with 11 bases lying between them. CDR3 length: 14 residues. This CDR3 is CASRGTATNYGYTF. CDR3 sequence (DNA): TGTGCCAGCAGAGGGACGGCCACTAACTATGGCTACACCTTC.

This clonotype was seen repeatedly, ten times or more. This chain links TRBV12-3 or TRBV12-4 with TRBJ2-7, with D tentatively TRBD1 (5 bases). The CDR3 is 16 residues long. V was pared by 0 bases and J by 2 bases, with 14 bases between. Written as DNA, the CDR3 is TGTGCCAGCAGTTTAGCTGGGGCAATCGGACCCTACGAGCAGTACTTC. Residues: CASSLAGAIGPYEQYF.

This clonotype was seen repeatedly, ten times or more. The junction departs from the called germline gene at one end, perhaps through a read error. J is TRBJ2-1 and V is TRBV12-3 or TRBV12-4; TRBD1 is a possible D gene (8 bases). The CDR3 has 16 residues. The CDR3 DNA sequence: TGTGCCAGCAGTTCCAGCGGGACAGGCTCCGACAATGAGCAGTTCTTC. Encoded protein: CASSSSGTGSDNEQFF.

This chain links TRBV30 with TRBJ2-3; TRBD1 matches 7 bases. The CDR3 is 14 amino acids. V lost 2 bases to trimming and J lost 5 bases; unmatched junction nucleotides: 7. Germline V gene lookup returns CDR1 GTSNPN and CDR2 SVGIG (reference sequence). The CDR3 nucleotides are TGTGCCTGGAGTTCGACAGGGTATATAGATACGCAGTATTTT. Its translation: CAWSSTGYIDTQYF.

This clonotype was detected ten times or more. This chain connects TRBV13 to TRBJ2-7, with 8 bases fitting TRBD1. There are 15 residues in the CDR3. Germline trimming cut 4 bases from V and 4 bases from J; bases unmatched to any gene: 9. Looked up from germline, CDR1 is PRHDT and CDR2 is FYEKMQ (reference sequence). Written as DNA, the CDR3 is TGTGCCAGCAGCTCTTTCCTGGACAGGGATTACGAGCAGTACTTC. Protein: CASSSFLDRDYEQYF.